This T cell receptor beta chain was obtained from a study of cytomegalovirus exposure and HLA in healthy donors. In the PCR, 60 Vbeta and 13 Jbeta primers were used. Using immunoSEQ multiplex PCR, the repertoire was profiled, and TCRdb retains in-frame clones only, with some absent. The sample shows 60,000 to 70,000 clones, 80% of them seen only once. Note on this clone: Its target is not known.

The ends lost 3 bases at V and 3 bases at J; junction bases unmatched: 9. CDR1 and CDR2 (germline): GTSNPN, SVGIG (reference sequence). The CDR3 extends over 15 amino acids. Regarding the study as a whole: Excluded: some indistinguishable V segments such as TRBV6-2 and TRBV6-3.

The source of this sequence is a woman between 25 and 40 years old in good health and CMV-seronegative. Specimen: PBMCs. The chain recombines TRBV30 with TRBJ1-1; 8 bases fit TRBD1. DNA of the CDR3: TGTGCCTGGAGCTTCCAGGGGGCTCTGGACACTGAAGCTTTCTTT. Translated, it gives CAWSFQGALDTEAFF.